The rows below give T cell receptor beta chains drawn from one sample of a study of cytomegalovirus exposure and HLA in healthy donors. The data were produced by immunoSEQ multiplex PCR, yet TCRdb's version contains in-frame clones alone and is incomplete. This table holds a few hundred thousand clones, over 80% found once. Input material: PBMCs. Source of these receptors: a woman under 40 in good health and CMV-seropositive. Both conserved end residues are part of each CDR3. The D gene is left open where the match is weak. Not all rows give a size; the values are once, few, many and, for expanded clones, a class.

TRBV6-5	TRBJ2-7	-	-	TGTGCCAGCAGTGTAGGTTTTGAGCAGTACTTC	CASSVGFEQYF
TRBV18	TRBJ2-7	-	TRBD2	TGTGCCAGCTCACCGACTAGCGGAGCCTACGAGCAGTACTTC	CASSPTSGAYEQYF
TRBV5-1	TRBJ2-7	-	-	TGCGCCAGCAGCTTGGGAGGTCGGAGCTCCTACGAGCAGTACTTC	CASSLGGRSSYEQYF
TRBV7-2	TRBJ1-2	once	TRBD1	TGTGCCAGCAGCCCAGACAGGGGTACATATGGCTACACCTTC	CASSPDRGTYGYTF
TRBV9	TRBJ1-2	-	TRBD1	TGTGCCAGCAGCCAGACAGGGGCGGAAGGCTATGGCTACACCTTC	CASSQTGAEGYGYTF
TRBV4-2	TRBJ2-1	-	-	TGTGCCAGCAGCCAAGATCTGGAGGGGCGCGACGGCAATGAGCAGTTCTTC	CASSQDLEGRDGNEQFF
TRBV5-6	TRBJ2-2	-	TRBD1	TGTGCCAGCAGCCCCTGGACAGGGAGTAAAGCCGGGGAGCTGTTTTTT	CASSPWTGSKAGELFF
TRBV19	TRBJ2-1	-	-	TGTGCCAGTCGGGATCTCCAGGGCTTTAACAATGAGCAGTTCTTC	CASRDLQGFNNEQFF
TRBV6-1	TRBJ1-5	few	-	TGTGCCAGCACCTACCGGGATAGCAATCAGCCCCAGCATTTT	CASTYRDSNQPQHF
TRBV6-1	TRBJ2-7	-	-	TGTGCCAGCAGTCCTCAAGTCGTGTCCTACGAGCAGTACTTC	CASSPQVVSYEQYF
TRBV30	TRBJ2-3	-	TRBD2	TGTGCCGGTTCCGGGACTAGTAGAGATACGCAGTATTTT	CAGSGTSRDTQYF
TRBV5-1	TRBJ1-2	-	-	TGCGCCAGCAGCTTGGATCCGGGTTATGGCTACACCTTC	CASSLDPGYGYTF
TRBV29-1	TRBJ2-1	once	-	TGCAGCGCGTCCCCCCAGTGGAGCTCCTACAATGAGCAGTTCTTC	CSASPQWSSYNEQFF
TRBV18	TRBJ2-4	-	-	TGTGCCAGCTCACCGGACGGTGGTATCATTCAGTACTTC	CASSPDGGIIQYF
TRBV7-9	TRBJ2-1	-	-	TGTGCCAGCGGGAGCTTCCACAATGAGCAGTTCTTC	CASGSFHNEQFF
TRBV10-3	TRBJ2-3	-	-	TGTGCCAGCATCGAGTCTAGTGGTGGCACAGATACGCAGTATTTT	CASIESSGGTDTQYF
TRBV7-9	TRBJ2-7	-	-	TGTGCCAGCAGCTCAGCCACAGCGGGCGCCTACGAGCAGTACTTC	CASSSATAGAYEQYF
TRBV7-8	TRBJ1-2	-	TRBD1	TGTGCCAGCAGCTTAGCCCGGGACAGGGACTATGGCTACACCTTC	CASSLARDRDYGYTF
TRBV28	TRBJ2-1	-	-	TGTGCCAGCAGCCGTTCGGTTAATGAGCAGTTCTTC	CASSRSVNEQFF
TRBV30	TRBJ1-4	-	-	TGTGCCTGGAGTGAGGTGCACTTTTCGGTGGTGGGAAAACTGTTTTTT	CAWSEVHFSVVGKLFF
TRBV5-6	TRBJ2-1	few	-	TGTGCCAGCAGCTTGGGGCAATTTCAGTTCTTC	CASSLGQFQFF
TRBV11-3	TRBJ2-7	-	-	TGTGCCAGCAGCCGTTATCCCGTCAGGGACTACGAGCAGTACTTC	CASSRYPVRDYEQYF
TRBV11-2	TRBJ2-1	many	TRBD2	TGTGCCAGCAGCCGGACTAGCGGGACTCACAATGAGCAGTTCTTC	CASSRTSGTHNEQFF
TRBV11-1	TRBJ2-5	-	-	TGTGCCAGCAGCTTGAGACAGACTGGGGGCGGGGAGACCCAGTACTTC	CASSLRQTGGGETQYF